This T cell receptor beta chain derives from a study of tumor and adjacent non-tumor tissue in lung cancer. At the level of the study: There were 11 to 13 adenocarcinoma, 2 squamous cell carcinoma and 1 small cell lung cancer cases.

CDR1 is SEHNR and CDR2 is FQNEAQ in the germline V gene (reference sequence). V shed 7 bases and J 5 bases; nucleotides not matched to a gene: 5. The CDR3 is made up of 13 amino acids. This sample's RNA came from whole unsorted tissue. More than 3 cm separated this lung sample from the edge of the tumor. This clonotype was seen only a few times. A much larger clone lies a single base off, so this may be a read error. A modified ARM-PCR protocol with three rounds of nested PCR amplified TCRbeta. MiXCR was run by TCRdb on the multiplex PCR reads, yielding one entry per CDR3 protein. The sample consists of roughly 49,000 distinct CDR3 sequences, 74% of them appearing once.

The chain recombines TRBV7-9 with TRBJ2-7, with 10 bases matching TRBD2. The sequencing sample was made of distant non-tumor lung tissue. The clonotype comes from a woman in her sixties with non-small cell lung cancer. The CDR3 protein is CASNSSGSHEQYF. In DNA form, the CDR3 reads TGTGCCAGCAACTCTAGCGGGAGCCACGAGCAGTACTTC.